The clone carrying this TCR beta chain was detected only a few times. The data belong to a study of response to subunit inactivated influenza vaccine. Germline-derived CDR1 and CDR2 are SGHRS and YFSETQ. This CDR3 region has 12 residues. V was trimmed by 4 bases and J by 6 bases, leaving 10 bases between them. One entry per CDR3 protein results from TCRdb running MiXCR on the RT-PCR reads. This table has around 580,000 distinct CDR3 sequences, roughly 10% appearing once. The receptor was isolated from a man aged 50-59 years who received an inactivated influenza vaccine. The sample was PBMCs from blood, taken on the day of vaccination. The chain links TRBV5-1 to TRBJ1-2; D might be TRBD1 (6 bases). Here the CDR3 reads CASSPTGNGYTF. The CDR3 region has the DNA TGCGCCAGCAGCCCAACAGGGAATGGCTACACCTTC.